This T cell receptor (beta chain) is drawn from a study of T cells after yellow fever vaccination. They built TCR cDNA with 5'RACE template switching, a step that put in a universal primer site and UMIs. TCRdb passed the 5' RACE reads through MiXCR, listing each CDR3 protein once. The sample includes some 560,000 distinct CDR3 sequences, 15% to 20% seen only once; the top ten take roughly an eighth. V trimming: 3 bases; J trimming: 7 bases; junction bases outside the gene matches: 7. Germline CDR1 reads DFQATT; CDR2 reads SNEGSKA (reference sequence). The CDR3 spans 14 residues. Note on this clonotype: Its specificity is unknown.

Findings and limits, study-wide: Contaminants from the bulk population, in the form of abundant clonotypes, could be found in FACS-sorted repertoires. The secondary T-cell response peaked on day 5, not day 15, but was weaker. Most clones from primary vaccination were detected again post-booster (roughly 96% CD4, about 88% CD8).

The sequencing used PBMCs, collected 15 days after the yellow fever booster vaccination. This clonotype was obtained from a man aged 30-40 years who received the YFV17D yellow fever vaccine. This chain links TRBV20-1 with TRBJ2-1; 9 bases match TRBD2. CDR3 region: CSARREGLGNEQFF. CDR3 DNA: TGCAGTGCTAGGCGGGAGGGCCTCGGTAATGAGCAGTTCTTC.